The 27 T cell receptor beta chains listed next were all sequenced from one sample in a study of CD4 T cells in relation to SARS-CoV-2 and coronaviruses. TCRdb's copy holds only in-frame clones and misses some; the assay was immunoSEQ multiplex PCR. The data show 50,000 to 70,000 clones, 75% to 90% seen once. Before the COVID-19 pandemic, during about 2011-2019, CD4+ T cells were taken from unexposed donors. The sequenced material came from memory CD4+ T cells from PBMCs. The receptors come from a human donor in good health.

This chain uses TRBV27 with TRBJ1-2; no clear D. The CDR3 is 11 amino acids. The germline CDR1 and CDR2 sequences are MNHEY and SMNVEV (reference sequence). As DNA, the CDR3 is TGTGCGAGCGGCGGAAACTATGGCTACACCTTC. Translating it yields CASGGNYGYTF.

V and J are TRBV10-3 and TRBJ1-4; D is unclear. CDR3 size: 13 residues. Germline V gives CDR1 ENHRY, CDR2 SYGVKD. Trimming took off 0 bases at V and 8 bases at J, with 7 bases between the two ends. The CDR3 DNA is TGTGCCATCAGTGAGTCTTACTCGGAAAAACTGTTTTTT. Amino acid sequence: CAISESYSEKLFF.

The chain couples TRBV6-5 to TRBJ1-2; no clear D gene. Trimming shortened V by 6 bases and J by 4 bases, and 12 bases separated the two germline ends. The CDR3 sequence is 13 residues long. Looked up from germline, CDR1 is MNHEY and CDR2 is SVGAGI. CDR3 DNA sequence: TGTGCCAGCAGCCCAGGATTGATCTATGGCTACACCTTC. The encoded protein is CASSPGLIYGYTF.

V usage is TRBV5-1 and J usage is TRBJ2-2; 8 positions match TRBD1. The V gene end was trimmed by 4 bases and the J gene end by 7 bases; junction bases not matched to a gene: 15. CDR3 length: 17 amino acids. Germline assignment: CDR1 SGHRS and CDR2 YFSETQ. CDR3 in DNA: TGCGCCAGCAGCCGAAGAACAGGGGGGACCAGTGGCGGGGAGCTGTTTTTT. This codes for CASSRRTGGTSGGELFF.

This sequence joins TRBV27 and TRBJ2-2; TRBD2 matches at 10 bases. Per the germline V gene, CDR1 is MNHEY and CDR2 is SMNVEV (reference sequence). V gave up 7 bases and J gave up 4 bases; unmatched junction bases: 6. This CDR3 has 15 amino acids. CDR3 DNA sequence: TGTGCCAGCACACGACTAGCGGGTTCCACCGGGGAGCTGTTTTTT. This sequence encodes CASTRLAGSTGELFF.

The CDR3 spells CASSTRWSGSNQPQHF. CDR3 sequence (DNA): TGTGCCAGCAGTACCCGGTGGTCCGGAAGCAATCAGCCCCAGCATTTT. This chain joins TRBV6-2 or TRBV6-3 and TRBJ1-5; D is unresolved. The CDR3 sequence is 16 residues long. Germline CDR1 MNHEY, CDR2 SVGEGT. The V end lost 5 bases, the J end lost 1 base, and 15 bases lay between the germline ends.

The chain is built from TRBV21-1 and TRBJ2-3; the table gives TRBD1 as D, unverified against the DNA. TRBV21-1 is shown as a pseudogene. There are 18 residues in the CDR3. The CDR3, as DNA: TGTGCCAGCAGCAAATGGGTATGGACAGGGGGCTCAGCTGATACGCAGTATTTT. Translation: CASSKWVWTGGSADTQYF.

The gene calls are TRBV7-2 and TRBJ2-5; TRBD2 matches 16 bases. Germline V gene sequence: CDR1 SGHTA, CDR2 FQGNSA. J was trimmed by 5 bases and V by 0 bases; bases with no gene match: 6. The CDR3 runs 18 residues. DNA for the CDR3: TGTGCCAGCAGCTTAGCGGGACTAGCGGGGGGGCCGGGGGAGACCCAGTACTTC. This translates into CASSLAGLAGGPGETQYF. The full variable domain, completed using reference TRBV7-2 and TRBJ2-5, is GAGVSQSPSNKVTEKGKDVELRCDPISGHTALYWYRQSLGQGLEFLIYFQGNSAPDKSGLPSDRFSAERTGGSVSTLTIQRTQQEDSAVYLCASSLAGLAGGPGETQYFGPGTRLLVL.

The DNA for the CDR3 is TGTGCCAGCAGTTTATTACAACTGGACACTGAAGCTTTCTTT. This encodes CASSLLQLDTEAFF. The J gene is TRBJ1-1, the V gene TRBV28, with D uncertain. The germline CDR1 and CDR2 sequences are MDHEN and SYDVKM. The CDR3 spans 14 residues. Trimming took off 1 base at V and 3 bases at J, with 9 bases between the two ends.

The chain employs TRBV2 and TRBJ2-1; D call uncertain. Trimming stripped 5 bases from V and 9 bases from J, with 8 bases between. This CDR3 has 11 amino acids. CDR1 and CDR2 (germline): SNHLY, FYNNEI. The CDR3 is CASSSNSEQFF. DNA of the CDR3: TGTGCCAGCAGTAGTAACAGTGAGCAGTTCTTC.

The chain employs TRBV7-9 and TRBJ2-2, with D hard to call. The length of the CDR3 is 15 residues. The germline CDR1 and CDR2 sequences are SEHNR and FQNEAQ (reference sequence). Trimming left V 8 bases short and J 1 base short, with 14 bases between. CDR3 amino acids: CASAPGRRNTGELFF. DNA of the CDR3: TGTGCCAGCGCCCCGGGCAGGAGGAACACCGGGGAGCTGTTTTTT.

The rearrangement uses TRBV3-1 (or the pseudogene TRBV3-2) and TRBJ2-5; D is undetermined. The CDR3 contains 17 residues. Trimming shortened V by 9 bases and J by 4 bases, and 27 bases separated the two germline ends. In germline, CDR1 is LGHDT, CDR2 YNNKEL (reference sequence). The CDR3 spells CASHSAFRGSLRETQYF. The CDR3, as DNA: TGTGCCAGTCACTCGGCATTTAGAGGTAGTTTAAGAGAGACCCAGTACTTC.

The chain couples TRBV5-8 to TRBJ2-1, with 7 bases matching TRBD2. The CDR3 has 18 amino acids. V shed 0 bases and J 5 bases; nucleotides not matched to a gene: 14. CDR1 is SGHTS, CDR2 YDEGEE, per germline. CDR3 DNA sequence: TGTGCCAGCAGCTTGGTTTCCTTACTAGCGCGAAACAACAATGAGCAGTTCTTC. Protein sequence: CASSLVSLLARNNNEQFF.

This chain connects TRBV5-1 to TRBJ2-3; D possibly matches TRBD1 or TRBD2 (6 bases each). CDR3 length: 14 residues. V was trimmed by 1 base and J by 5 bases, leaving 11 bases between them. The V gene's germline CDR1 is SGHRS and CDR2 YFSETQ. The CDR3 nucleotides read TGCGCCAGCAGCTTGTCCGGGGGCGTAGATACGCAGTATTTT. It yields the protein CASSLSGGVDTQYF.

This chain links TRBV12-5 with TRBJ1-1; maybe TRBD1 (5 bases). The germline V gene encodes CDR1 LGHNT and CDR2 FRNRAP. The CDR3 extends over 16 amino acids. V shed 3 bases and J shed 1 base, with 15 bases lying between them. CDR3 amino acids: CASGFKWGGGNTEAFF. CDR3 sequence (DNA): TGTGCTAGTGGTTTCAAGTGGGGCGGGGGGAACACTGAAGCTTTCTTT.

In this sample, this clone turned up once. This chain uses TRBV7-2 with TRBJ2-1; D is possibly TRBD1 or TRBD2 (6 bases each). Germline V gene sequence: CDR1 SGHTA, CDR2 FQGNSA. The length of the CDR3 is 15 residues. V was pared by 6 bases and J by 2 bases, with 14 bases between. The CDR3 region has the DNA TGTGCCAGCAGTACACAGGGAGGCGCCTACAATGAGCAGTTCTTC. It specifies CASSTQGGAYNEQFF.

A few counts support this clone. V usage is TRBV5-1 and J usage is TRBJ1-1; D is uncertain. V lost 0 bases and J lost 4, with 10 bases in between. Per germline, CDR1 SGHRS and CDR2 YFSETQ. The CDR3 runs 14 residues. The CDR3, as DNA: TGCGCCAGCAGCTTGGAGCAGGACGGCACTGAAGCTTTCTTT. This gives the protein CASSLEQDGTEAFF. Together with reference TRBV5-1 and TRBJ1-1, the CDR3 gives the full variable domain: KAGVTQTPRYLIKTRGQQVTLSCSPISGHRSVSWYQQTPGQGLQFLFEYFSETQRNKGNFPGRFSGRQFSNSRSEMNVSTLELGDSALYLCASSLEQDGTEAFFGQGTRLTVV.

The chain employs TRBV18 and TRBJ1-5; 7 bases are a match to TRBD1. The CDR3 loop spans 15 amino acids. CDR1 KGHSH and CDR2 LQKENI come from the germline V gene. J gave up 2 bases and V 0 bases, and 1 base lay outside the gene matches. The CDR3 protein is CASSPPGGGNQPQHF. The CDR3 coding sequence is TGTGCCAGCTCACCACCAGGGGGCGGCAATCAGCCCCAGCATTTT.

This chain's CDR3 is CATKSGESTDTQYF. CDR3 in DNA: TGTGCCACCAAATCGGGAGAATCCACAGATACGCAGTATTTT. The gene calls are TRBV6-5 and TRBJ2-3, with a tentative D call TRBD2 (6 bases). The ends were cut back, 10 bases at V and 2 bases at J, with 16 bases in the middle. The CDR3 is 14 residues long. CDR1 and CDR2 (germline): MNHEY, SVGAGI.

The rearrangement uses TRBV7-9 and TRBJ1-2; tentatively, D is TRBD1 (5 bases). The V end lost 4 bases, the J end lost 12 bases, and 15 bases lay between the germline ends. The length of the CDR3 is 12 residues. Germline values: CDR1 SEHNR, CDR2 FQNEAQ (reference sequence). The CDR3 loop reads CASSYGGQGHTF. CDR3 sequence (DNA): TGTGCCAGCAGCTATGGAGGGCAGGGCCACACCTTC.

This chain uses TRBV6-5 with TRBJ2-1; the match to TRBD2 covers 7 bases. This CDR3 has 14 residues. V trimming: 8 bases; J trimming: 4 bases; junction bases outside the gene matches: 8. CDR1 and CDR2 (germline): MNHEY, SVGAGI. CDR3 coding DNA: TGTGCCAGCCTCCGGGACTACGGATACAATGAGCAGTTCTTC. It yields the protein CASLRDYGYNEQFF.

As DNA, the CDR3 is TGTGCCAGCAGTTTAAGGCATGAGCAGTTCTTC. Residues: CASSLRHEQFF. J is TRBJ2-1 and V is TRBV28, with D unresolved. V lost 2 bases and J 8 bases, leaving 4 bases between the germline ends. The germline V gene has CDR1 MDHEN and CDR2 SYDVKM. The CDR3 spans 11 residues.

The chain employs TRBV6-4 and TRBJ2-3, with TRBD2 as a possible D gene (5 bases). The CDR3 is made up of 13 amino acids. The V end was cut by 0 bases, the J end by 5 bases, with 6 bases between. The germline CDR1 and CDR2 sequences are MRHNA and SNTAGT. CDR3 region: CASSDSTRDTQYF. CDR3 bases: TGTGCCAGCAGTGACTCTACTAGAGATACGCAGTATTTT.

This clone has just a few counts. This chain connects TRBV18 to TRBJ2-7, with D possibly TRBD2 on 5 matching bases. The CDR3 runs 11 residues. V lost 3 bases and J lost 9, with 9 bases in between. In germline, CDR1 is KGHSH, CDR2 LQKENI. The CDR3 bases are TGTGCCAGCTCACCCACCCGGGGGCAGTACTTC. Translated, it gives CASSPTRGQYF.

The chain is built from TRBV21-1 and TRBJ1-3; the table gives TRBD1 as D, unverified against the DNA. TRBV21-1 is described as a pseudogene. The CDR3 runs 15 residues. The CDR3 loop is CASSKADSTGNTIYF. Written as DNA, the CDR3 is TGTGCCAGCAGCAAAGCGGACAGCACTGGAAACACCATATATTTT.

The chain couples TRBV19 to TRBJ2-3; D is possibly TRBD2 (7 bases). Germline V CDR1 and CDR2: LNHDA, SQIVND (reference sequence). The CDR3 has 14 residues. Between the trimmed V and J ends, which lost 4 bases and 1 base, there was a span of 9 bases. The CDR3 loop reads CASSSGGGTDTQYF. CDR3 in DNA: TGTGCCAGTAGTAGCGGGGGCGGCACAGATACGCAGTATTTT.

V gene TRBV28 combines with J gene TRBJ1-1; no clear D gene. Between the trimmed V and J ends, which lost 3 bases and 1 base, there was a span of 12 bases. CDR1 is MDHEN and CDR2 is SYDVKM in the germline V gene. The CDR3 extends over 15 amino acids. The CDR3 coding sequence is TGTGCCAGCAGTTTTGGCCGGCTTGGGAACACTGAAGCTTTCTTT. It codes for CASSFGRLGNTEAFF.